The 21 T cell receptor beta chains reported below all come from one sample, sequenced in a study of blood T cell repertoires in COVID-19. TCRdb's copy holds only in-frame clones and misses some; the assay was immunoSEQ multiplex PCR. The table includes about 170,000 clones, approximately 86% detected once. Sequenced sample: peripheral blood. These receptors originate from a man older than 75 with COVID-19, enrolled during active disease.

The chain uses TRBV6-5 and TRBJ1-4; D gene uncertain. Trimming pared 7 bases from V and 0 bases from J, leaving 12 bases between. This CDR3 has 15 residues. Per germline, CDR1 MNHEY and CDR2 SVGAGI. The CDR3 nucleotides read TGTGCCAGCAAGGCGCAGCGATCAACTAATGAAAAACTGTTTTTT. Its protein product is CASKAQRSTNEKLFF.

This clone appeared once. The J gene is TRBJ1-1, the V gene TRBV28; weak D call: TRBD1 (6 bases). This CDR3 region has 15 residues. From germline, CDR1 is MDHEN and CDR2 SYDVKM. V lost 6 bases to trimming and J lost 1 base, with 15 bases between them. The CDR3 is CASSSTGQKNTEAFF. The CDR3 region has the DNA TGTGCCAGCAGCTCCACGGGACAAAAGAACACTGAAGCTTTCTTT.

In the case of this clone: The same CDR3 arises from other DNA sequences in this sample as well. This rearrangement joins TRBV7-2 to TRBJ1-2, with D perhaps matching TRBD1 (5 bases). The CDR3 contains 15 residues. Trimming shortened V by 0 bases and J by 5 bases, and 13 bases separated the two germline ends. Germline assignment: CDR1 SGHTA and CDR2 FQGNSA. This chain's CDR3 is CASSLAAQGYYGYTF. The CDR3 bases are TGTGCCAGCAGCTTAGCCGCGCAGGGCTATTATGGCTACACCTTC.

The chain employs TRBV3-1 (or the pseudogene TRBV3-2) and TRBJ2-5; 9 nucleotides align to TRBD2. From germline, CDR1 is LGHDT and CDR2 YNNKEL (reference sequence). The CDR3 consists of 16 residues. V lost 5 bases, J lost 9 bases, and 16 bases stayed unmatched. CDR3 sequence: CASSLRGSGGFRAQYF. The CDR3 DNA reads TGTGCCAGCAGCTTGCGGGGTAGCGGGGGTTTTCGGGCCCAGTACTTC.

The rearrangement links TRBV28 to TRBJ2-1; TRBD2 matches 13 bases. V dropped 2 bases and J dropped 8; count of bases not matched to a gene: 6. CDR1 and CDR2 from the germline V gene are MDHEN and SYDVKM. The CDR3 contains 16 residues. The CDR3 nucleotides read TGTGCCAGCAGTTTAATGACTAGCGGGGGGTCTTATGAGCAGTTCTTC. Its translation: CASSLMTSGGSYEQFF.

CDR3 in amino acids: CASTTDRNINYEQYF. The CDR3 nucleotides are TGTGCCAGCACCACGGACAGAAATATAAACTACGAGCAGTACTTC. The chain is built from TRBV2 and TRBJ2-7; perhaps TRBD1 as D (6 bases). V lost 7 bases to trimming and J lost 3 bases, with 19 bases between them. The CDR3 has 15 amino acids. The germline CDR1 and CDR2 sequences are SNHLY and FYNNEI.

This chain uses TRBV12-5 with TRBJ1-2; a possible D gene is TRBD1 (5 bases). The CDR3 runs to 13 residues. Trimming pared 2 bases from V and 8 bases from J, leaving 12 bases between. CDR1 LGHNT and CDR2 FRNRAP come from the germline V gene. CDR3 in amino acids: CASGLMGGFGYTF. The CDR3 region has the DNA TGTGCTAGTGGTTTGATGGGGGGTTTCGGCTACACCTTC.

The chain couples TRBV4-2 to TRBJ2-1; unclear D gene. CDR3 length equals 12 residues. V was cut by 4 bases and J by 9 bases, with 10 bases left in between. The V gene's germline CDR1 is LGHNA and CDR2 YNFKEQ. CDR3 region: CASSPVVGEQFF. For the CDR3, the DNA is TGTGCCAGCAGCCCCGTAGTCGGTGAGCAGTTCTTC.

The V gene is TRBV6-6, the J gene TRBJ2-7; 8 positions agree with TRBD1. In germline, CDR1 is MNHNY, CDR2 SVGAGI (reference sequence). Trimming removed 6 bases from V and 2 bases from J; junction bases left unmatched: 0. The CDR3 runs to 12 residues. The CDR3 region is CASRDRAYEQYF. CDR3 DNA sequence: TGTGCCAGCAGGGACAGGGCCTACGAGCAGTACTTC.

This sequence joins TRBV4-1 and TRBJ1-6; D gene unclear. V was shortened by 6 bases and J by 5 bases, with 14 bases between the two germline ends. Looked up from germline, CDR1 is MGHRA and CDR2 is YSYEKL. CDR3 length: 15 amino acids. The CDR3 reads CASSLQTADNSPLHF. The CDR3 DNA sequence: TGCGCCAGCAGTCTACAAACGGCGGATAATTCACCCCTCCACTTT.

V gene TRBV18 combines with J gene TRBJ2-2, with 11 bases lining up with TRBD1. The CDR3 loop spans 16 amino acids. Germline V lookup: CDR1 KGHSH, CDR2 LQKENI. The J segment lost 4 bases and the V segment lost 4 bases, leaving 5 bases of the junction unmatched. DNA of the CDR3: TGTGCCAGCTCACGAACCGGGACAGGGGGCACCGGGGAGCTGTTTTTT. Translating gives CASSRTGTGGTGELFF.

This clone was picked up a small number of times. J is TRBJ1-2 and V is TRBV6-5; TRBD1 agrees at 7 bases. Germline CDR1 reads MNHEY; CDR2 reads SVGAGI. The CDR3 is 13 amino acids. Trimming removed 4 bases from V and 3 bases from J; junction bases left unmatched: 2. CDR3 in DNA: TGTGCCAGCAGTTCCGGACAGGACTATGGCTACACCTTC. This translates into CASSSGQDYGYTF.

The CDR3 sequence: CASSVREGLWNTIYF. The CDR3 nucleotides read TGTGCCAGCAGCGTAAGGGAGGGATTATGGAACACCATATATTTT. The chain links TRBV9 to TRBJ1-3, with D unclear. V lost 1 base, J lost 7 bases, and 15 bases lay in between. CDR3 size: 15 residues. The V gene's germline CDR1 is SGDLS and CDR2 YYNGEE.

The chain couples TRBV7-2 to TRBJ2-1; TRBD2 matches 9 bases. V lost 5 bases to trimming and J lost 9 bases; unmatched junction nucleotides: 11. This CDR3 has 15 amino acids. Germline values: CDR1 SGHTA, CDR2 FQGNSA. CDR3 nucleotides: TGTGCCAGCAGCCTCATAGCGGGGGCCAGGGGTGAGCAGTTCTTC. Translating gives CASSLIAGARGEQFF.

The chain employs TRBV28 and TRBJ1-5; D uncertain. Germline values: CDR1 MDHEN, CDR2 SYDVKM. V lost 6 bases and J lost 1, with 10 bases in between. The CDR3 extends over 14 amino acids. This chain's CDR3 is CASSRLESNQPQHF. In DNA form, the CDR3 reads TGTGCCAGCAGCCGTCTAGAGAGCAATCAGCCCCAGCATTTT.

CDR3 sequence reads: CASSERVDRGVWETQYF. CDR3 nucleotide sequence: TGTGCCAGCAGTGAAAGGGTCGACAGGGGGGTTTGGGAGACCCAGTACTTC. The V call is TRBV2, the J call TRBJ2-5; TRBD1 matches 9 bases. CDR1 SNHLY and CDR2 FYNNEI come from the germline V gene. The CDR3 spans 17 residues. The V segment lost 2 bases and the J segment 5 bases; nucleotides outside the gene matches: 12.

The V gene is TRBV9, the J gene TRBJ2-3; unclear D gene. There are 15 residues in the CDR3. Germline V lookup: CDR1 SGDLS, CDR2 YYNGEE. Trimming took 4 bases from V and 2 from J, leaving 14 bases between them. The CDR3 here is CASSSTPSTTDTQYF. Here the CDR3 DNA reads TGTGCCAGCAGCTCCACGCCCAGTACCACAGATACGCAGTATTTT.

The rearrangement uses TRBV28 and TRBJ2-7, with D perhaps matching TRBD1 (5 bases). Germline CDR1 and CDR2: MDHEN and SYDVKM. The V gene lost 6 bases and the J gene lost 7 bases, with 13 bases spanning the gap. There are 12 residues in the CDR3. The CDR3 reads CASSPQGEEQYF. The CDR3 DNA is TGTGCCAGCAGCCCTCAGGGCGAGGAGCAGTACTTC.

The rearrangement joins TRBV6-6 to TRBJ1-5; D possibly corresponds to TRBD1 (5 bases). Per the germline V gene, CDR1 is MNHNY and CDR2 is SVGAGI (reference sequence). V was shortened by 4 bases and J by 6 bases, with 13 bases between the two germline ends. CDR3 length equals 14 residues. CDR3 DNA: TGTGCCAGCAGTTGGGGCAGGGTCGGTCAGCCCCAGCATTTT. Translated, it gives CASSWGRVGQPQHF.

The chain carries TRBV4-2 and TRBJ1-6; D gene ambiguous. Trimming cost V 0 bases and J 0 bases, with 12 bases left between them. Germline V gives CDR1 LGHNA, CDR2 YNFKEQ. The CDR3 consists of 18 residues. The CDR3 sequence: CASSQDPSRSSYNSPLHF. The CDR3 DNA sequence: TGTGCCAGCAGCCAAGATCCTAGCAGGAGCTCCTATAATTCACCCCTCCACTTT.

This chain links TRBV4-1 with TRBJ2-1, with a possible D match to TRBD2 (6 bases). Trimming stripped 1 base from V and 6 bases from J, with 19 bases between. Germline V lookup: CDR1 MGHRA, CDR2 YSYEKL. CDR3 length equals 17 residues. CDR3 nucleotides: TGCGCCAGCAGCCAAGTATCCGGGGGAGCACCCGGCAATGAGCAGTTCTTC. This gives the protein CASSQVSGGAPGNEQFF.